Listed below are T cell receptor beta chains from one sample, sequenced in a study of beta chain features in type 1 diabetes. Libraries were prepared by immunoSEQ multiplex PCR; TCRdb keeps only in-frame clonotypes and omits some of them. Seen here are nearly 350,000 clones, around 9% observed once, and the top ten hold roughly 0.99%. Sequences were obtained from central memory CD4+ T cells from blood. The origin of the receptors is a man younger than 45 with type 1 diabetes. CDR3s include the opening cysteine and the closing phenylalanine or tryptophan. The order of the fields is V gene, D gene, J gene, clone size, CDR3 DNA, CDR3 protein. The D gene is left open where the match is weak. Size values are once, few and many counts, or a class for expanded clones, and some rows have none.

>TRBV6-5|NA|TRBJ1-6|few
TGTGCCAGCAGTCACCAAGAGGGATACGATTCACCCCTCCACTTT
CASSHQEGYDSPLHF
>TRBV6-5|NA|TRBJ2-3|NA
TGTGCCAGCAGTTACGCGGCGGGGCCCCGCACAGATACGCAGTATTTT
CASSYAAGPRTDTQYF
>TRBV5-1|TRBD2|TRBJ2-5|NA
TGCGCCAGCAGCTTTTATCTAGCGGGGGGCCAAGAGACCCAGTACTTC
CASSFYLAGGQETQYF
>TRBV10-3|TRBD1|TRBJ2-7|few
TGTGCCACATCTCGGGACAGGGGGACCTACGAGCAGTACTTC
CATSRDRGTYEQYF
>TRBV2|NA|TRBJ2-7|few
TGTGCCAGCAGTGGAGACAGCGACGAGCAGTACTTC
CASSGDSDEQYF
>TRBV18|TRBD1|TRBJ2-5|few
TGTGCCAGCTCACCGTCGACAGGGAGTAAAGAGACCCAGTACTTC
CASSPSTGSKETQYF
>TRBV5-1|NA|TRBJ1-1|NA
TGCGCCAGCAGCTTCGCGGGCAGGGGCCCAAACACTGAAGCTTTCTTT
CASSFAGRGPNTEAFF
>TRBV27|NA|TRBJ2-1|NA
TGTGCCAGCAGTTTATTAGTCTCCGCCCAAAGCGCCTACAATGAGCAGTTCTTC
CASSLLVSAQSAYNEQFF
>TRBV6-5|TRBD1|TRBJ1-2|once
TGTGCCAGCAGTTACTCGACAGGGACGAGCTATGGCTACACCTTC
CASSYSTGTSYGYTF
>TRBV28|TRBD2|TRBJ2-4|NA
TGTGCCAGCATCGCGGGGGGTCTAGCCAAAAACATTCAGTACTTC
CASIAGGLAKNIQYF
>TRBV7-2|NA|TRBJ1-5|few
TGTGCCAGCAGATCCACAGGGAATCAGCCCCAGCATTTT
CASRSTGNQPQHF
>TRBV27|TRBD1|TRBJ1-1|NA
TGTGCCAGCAGTCCGTGGACAGGGCGGTCTGGTAGGACTGAAGCTTTCTTT
CASSPWTGRSGRTEAFF
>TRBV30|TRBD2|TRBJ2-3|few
TGTGCCTGGAGTGGACCAGCGGGGCTTGGCACAGATACGCAGTATTTT
CAWSGPAGLGTDTQYF
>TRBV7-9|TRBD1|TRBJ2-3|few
TGTGCCAGCGCTCGACAGGGAAGCACAGATACGCAGTATTTT
CASARQGSTDTQYF
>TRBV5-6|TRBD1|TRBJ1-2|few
TGTGCCAGCAGCCGAGGGGGCCACGGCTATGGCTACACCTTC
CASSRGGHGYGYTF
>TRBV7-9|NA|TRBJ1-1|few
TGTGCCAGCAGCAATAGTCAAGGGGGGGCGACTATGAACACTGAAGCTTTCTTT
CASSNSQGGATMNTEAFF
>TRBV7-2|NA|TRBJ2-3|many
TGTGCCAGCAGCTTAGCAGTCGGCACAGATACGCAGTATTTT
CASSLAVGTDTQYF
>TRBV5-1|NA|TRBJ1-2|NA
TGCGCCAGCAGCCTAGATGACTATGGCTACACCTTC
CASSLDDYGYTF
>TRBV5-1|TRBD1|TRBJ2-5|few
TGCGCCAGCAGCTTGGTGACAGGGGACCAAGAGACCCAGTACTTC
CASSLVTGDQETQYF
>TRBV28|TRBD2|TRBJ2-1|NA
TGTGCCATCGGGACTAGCGGGGGGCTCGCTTACAATGAGCAGTTCTTC
CAIGTSGGLAYNEQFF
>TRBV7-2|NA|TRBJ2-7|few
TGTGCCAGCAGCGCGACGACTCTCTACGAGCAGTACTTC
CASSATTLYEQYF
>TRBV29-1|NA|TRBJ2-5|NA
TGCAGCGGCGGGGGACAGCAAGAGACCCAGTACTTC
CSGGGQQETQYF
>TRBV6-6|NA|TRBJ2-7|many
TGTGCCAGCAGACAGTTTACCTACGAGCAGTACTTC
CASRQFTYEQYF
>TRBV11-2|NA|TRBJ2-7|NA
TGTGCCAGCAGTTCACCCATGTCCTACGAGCAGTACTTC
CASSSPMSYEQYF
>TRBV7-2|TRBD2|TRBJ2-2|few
TGTGCCAGCAGCTCGCGCCGACTAGCCAGCACCGGGGAGCTGTTTTTT
CASSSRRLASTGELFF
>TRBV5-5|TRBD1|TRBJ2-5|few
TGTGCCAGCAGCCTGGGGACAGATATACACCAAGAGACCCAGTACTTC
CASSLGTDIHQETQYF
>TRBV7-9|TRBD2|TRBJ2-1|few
TGTGCCAGCAGCTTAGGTCTAGCGGGGGGCAATGAGCAGTTCTTC
CASSLGLAGGNEQFF
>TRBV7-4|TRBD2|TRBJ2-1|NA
TGTGCCAGCAGCTCGACGACTAGCGGGGGTTCTTCCTACAATGAGCAGTTCTTC
CASSSTTSGGSSYNEQFF
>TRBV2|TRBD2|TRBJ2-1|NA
TGTGCCAGCAGTGGGGCTAGCGGGGGAAATACCTACAATGAGCAGTTCTTC
CASSGASGGNTYNEQFF
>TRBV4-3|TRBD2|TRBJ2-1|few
TGCGCCAGCAGCCGGCAAGGGACTACGAACCACAATGAGCAGTTCTTC
CASSRQGTTNHNEQFF
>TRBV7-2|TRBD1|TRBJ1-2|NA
TGTGCCAGCAGCTTGGAGGGACAGACCCCCTATGGCTACACCTTC
CASSLEGQTPYGYTF
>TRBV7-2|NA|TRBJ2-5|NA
TGTGCCAGCATGTATCTCCAGGAGACCCAGTACTTC
CASMYLQETQYF
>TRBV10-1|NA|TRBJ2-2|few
TGCGCCAGCAGTTTTACAGCGGAGACCGGGGAGCTGTTTTTT
CASSFTAETGELFF
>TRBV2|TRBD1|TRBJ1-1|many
TGTGCCAGCAGTGAAACAGGGGGCTGGGACACTGAAGCTTTCTTT
CASSETGGWDTEAFF
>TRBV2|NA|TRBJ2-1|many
TGTGCCAGCAGAACTTTCAATGAGCAGTTCTTC
CASRTFNEQFF
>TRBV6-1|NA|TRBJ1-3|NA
TGTGCCAGCAGAGCACAGGCGCACCCCGGGAACACCATATATTTT
CASRAQAHPGNTIYF
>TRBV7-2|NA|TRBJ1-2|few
TGTGCCAGCAGCTTAGAGGGGACTCTGGGGCGGAACTATGGCTACACCTTC
CASSLEGTLGRNYGYTF
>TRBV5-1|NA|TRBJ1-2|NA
TGCGCCAGCACCCCGGGAGGGGTAAACTATGGCTACACCTTC
CASTPGGVNYGYTF
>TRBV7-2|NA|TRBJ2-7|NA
TGTGCCAGCAGCTTAGATGCCAGCTCCTACGAGCAGTACTTC
CASSLDASSYEQYF
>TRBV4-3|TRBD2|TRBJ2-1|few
TGCGCCAGCAGCCAAGGAGGCATAGCGGGATCCTACAATGAGCAGTTCTTC
CASSQGGIAGSYNEQFF
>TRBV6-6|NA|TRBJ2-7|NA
TGTGCCAGCAGTTACGAGGGGGTGATCCACGAGCAGTACTTC
CASSYEGVIHEQYF
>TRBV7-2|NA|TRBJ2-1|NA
TGTGCCAGCAGCTTATCGGAGAATGAGCAGTTCTTC
CASSLSENEQFF
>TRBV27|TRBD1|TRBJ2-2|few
TGTGCCAGCAGTTTCAGACAGGGTAGGGGCACCGGGGAGCTGTTTTTT
CASSFRQGRGTGELFF
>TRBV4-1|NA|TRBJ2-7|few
TGCGCCAGCAGCCAAGATCGTTTGGCGGAGGCGGCCTACGAGCAGTACTTC
CASSQDRLAEAAYEQYF
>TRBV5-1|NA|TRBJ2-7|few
TGCGCCAGCAGCTGGGCAGGAAGCTACGAGCAGTACTTC
CASSWAGSYEQYF
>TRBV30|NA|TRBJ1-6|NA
TGTGCCTGGAGTGTAGTGGACGTTTATAATTCACCCCTCCACTTT
CAWSVVDVYNSPLHF
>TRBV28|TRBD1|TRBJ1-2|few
TGTGCCAGCAGTTTAGGACAGGGGGGCTATGGCTACACCTTC
CASSLGQGGYGYTF
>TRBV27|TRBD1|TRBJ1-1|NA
TGTGCCAGCAGTTTAAGACAGGGGGGTCAGAACACTGAAGCTTTCTTT
CASSLRQGGQNTEAFF
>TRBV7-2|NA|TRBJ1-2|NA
TGTGCCAGCAGCCCGACAGGCATCCTTAACTATGGCTACACCTTC
CASSPTGILNYGYTF
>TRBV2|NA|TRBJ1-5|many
TGTGCCAGCAGTGATGGCCGAAATCAGCCCCAGCATTTT
CASSDGRNQPQHF
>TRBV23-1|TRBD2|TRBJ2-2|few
TGCGCCCTCCTGCGGGGGGGTAACACCGGGGAGCTGTTTTTT
CALLRGGNTGELFF
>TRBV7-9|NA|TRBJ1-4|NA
TGTGCCAGCAGGGCGATTGAGGCTAATGAAAAACTGTTTTTT
CASRAIEANEKLFF
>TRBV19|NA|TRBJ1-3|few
TGTGCCAGTAGCGGCGGGGGAAGCTCTGGAAACACCATATATTTT
CASSGGGSSGNTIYF